Listed below are T cell receptor beta chains from one sample, sequenced in a study of blood T cell repertoires in COVID-19. Measured with immunoSEQ multiplex PCR; TCRdb has only the in-frame clones, and not every one. Of around 95,000 clones listed, 85% are singletons. Sequencing used peripheral blood. These receptors came from a man over 45 with active or convalescent COVID-19. The CDR3 runs from the conserved cysteine through the conserved F or W. The D gene is left open where the match is weak. Not every row has a clone size; where given, it reads once, few, many or a size class.

abundance	v_gene	j_gene	d_gene	CDR3aa	CDR3nt
NA	TRBV21-1	TRBJ2-1	NA	CASSKEASLRGYNEQFF	TGTGCCAGCAGCAAAGAGGCTAGTCTGAGGGGGTACAATGAGCAGTTCTTC
NA	TRBV10-3	TRBJ2-2	TRBD2	CATQGGLAGRSGELFF	TGTGCCACCCAGGGAGGACTAGCGGGTCGCAGCGGGGAGCTGTTTTTT
NA	TRBV5-1	TRBJ2-5	TRBD2	CASSLAGRVEETQYF	TGCGCCAGCAGCTTAGCGGGACGAGTGGAAGAGACCCAGTACTTC
NA	TRBV7-9	TRBJ2-1	TRBD2	CASSLLAGVGEQFF	TGTGCCAGCAGCTTGCTAGCGGGAGTGGGCGAGCAGTTCTTC
NA	TRBV7-3	TRBJ2-1	NA	CASSFQRGSYNEQFF	TGTGCCAGCAGCTTTCAACGGGGGTCCTACAATGAGCAGTTCTTC
NA	TRBV29-1	TRBJ1-3	NA	CSVDQGYGNTIYF	TGCAGCGTTGACCAGGGTTACGGAAACACCATATATTTT
NA	TRBV11-2	TRBJ2-1	TRBD2	CASSSPSGGRGEQFF	TGTGCCAGCAGCTCACCTAGCGGGGGTCGAGGGGAGCAGTTCTTC
NA	TRBV6-6	TRBJ1-4	NA	CASRIDIFEKLFF	TGTGCCAGCAGAATCGACATTTTTGAAAAACTGTTTTTT
NA	TRBV9	TRBJ2-1	TRBD2	CASGSAGGLLEQFF	TGTGCCAGCGGGTCAGCGGGAGGGCTACTTGAGCAGTTCTTC
once	TRBV6-5	TRBJ1-2	TRBD1	CASRTGGASGYTF	TGTGCCAGCAGGACAGGGGGCGCGTCAGGCTACACCTTC
NA	TRBV19	TRBJ2-3	NA	CASSIWSGGTDTQYF	TGTGCCAGTAGTATATGGTCCGGAGGCACAGATACGCAGTATTTT
NA	TRBV28	TRBJ1-5	NA	CASSGGVNQPQHF	TGTGCCAGCAGTGGCGGGGTCAATCAGCCCCAGCATTTT
NA	TRBV6-1	TRBJ2-1	NA	CASSEALDREQFF	TGTGCCAGCAGTGAAGCGTTAGACAGGGAGCAGTTCTTC
NA	TRBV2	TRBJ1-1	NA	CASSLSVHTEAFF	TGTGCCAGCAGCCTCTCGGTGCACACTGAAGCTTTCTTT
NA	TRBV4-1	TRBJ2-3	TRBD2	CASSQEGREVSTDTQYF	TGCGCCAGCAGCCAAGAAGGGCGGGAGGTATCCACAGATACGCAGTATTTT
NA	TRBV5-4	TRBJ2-3	NA	CASSLEAGWGSEDTQYF	TGTGCCAGCAGCTTAGAAGCGGGTTGGGGCTCGGAAGATACGCAGTATTTT
NA	TRBV18	TRBJ2-2	NA	CASSSQGRNTGELFF	TGTGCCAGCTCATCTCAGGGTCGGAACACCGGGGAGCTGTTTTTT
NA	TRBV19	TRBJ1-1	TRBD1	CASSGLTGGFVTEAFF	TGTGCCAGTAGTGGATTGACAGGGGGCTTTGTCACTGAAGCTTTCTTT
NA	TRBV9	TRBJ2-1	NA	CASSVGIGTTYNEQFF	TGTGCCAGCAGCGTAGGTATAGGAACTACCTACAATGAGCAGTTCTTC
once	TRBV19	TRBJ1-2	TRBD1	CASNLQGAHGYTF	TGTGCCAGTAATCTACAGGGGGCTCATGGCTACACCTTC
NA	TRBV5-1	TRBJ1-1	TRBD1	CASSFSGTVNTEAFF	TGCGCCAGCAGCTTTTCTGGGACAGTGAACACTGAAGCTTTCTTT
NA	TRBV5-1	TRBJ2-3	NA	CASSLARDSGSDTQYF	TGCGCCAGCAGCTTGGCCCGAGATTCGGGATCAGATACGCAGTATTTT
NA	TRBV9	TRBJ1-2	NA	CASSVGAGGGGYTF	TGTGCCAGCAGCGTAGGTGCGGGCGGGGGTGGCTACACCTTC
NA	TRBV19	TRBJ1-1	TRBD1	CASSRQGMNTEAFF	TGTGCCAGTAGTAGACAGGGGATGAACACTGAAGCTTTCTTT
NA	TRBV11-3	TRBJ2-1	NA	CASSYRGSYNEQFF	TGTGCCAGCAGCTACCGGGGCTCCTACAATGAGCAGTTCTTC
NA	TRBV2	TRBJ2-5	TRBD1	CASKDRAIQETQYF	TGTGCCAGCAAAGACAGGGCTATTCAAGAGACCCAGTACTTC
many	TRBV27	TRBJ1-4	TRBD1	CASSFPTGVGEKLFF	TGTGCCAGCAGTTTTCCGACAGGGGTTGGCGAAAAACTGTTTTTT
once	TRBV27	TRBJ1-6	NA	CASSPQRRKFRNSPLHF	TGTGCCAGCAGTCCGCAGCGGCGTAAGTTTCGTAATTCACCCCTCCACTTT
NA	TRBV5-1	TRBJ1-1	TRBD1	CASFIGTANTEAFF	TGCGCCAGCTTCATCGGGACAGCGAACACTGAAGCTTTCTTT
NA	TRBV28	TRBJ2-5	NA	CASSLLGQGQETQYF	TGTGCCAGCAGTTTATTGGGGCAGGGGCAAGAGACCCAGTACTTC
NA	TRBV10-3	TRBJ1-1	NA	CATKPQMNTEAFF	TGTGCCACCAAACCCCAGATGAACACTGAAGCTTTCTTT
once	TRBV2	TRBJ1-5	NA	CASGEGRHQPQHF	TGTGCCAGCGGGGAGGGCCGGCACCAGCCCCAGCATTTT
NA	TRBV27	TRBJ1-5	TRBD1	CASRTGQDGNQPQHF	TGTGCCAGCAGAACGGGACAGGACGGCAATCAGCCCCAGCATTTT
NA	TRBV6-1	TRBJ2-7	NA	CASSEALLGGTYEQYF	TGTGCCAGCAGTGAAGCGCTTCTGGGCGGGACCTACGAGCAGTACTTC
NA	TRBV28	TRBJ2-7	TRBD2	CASSPSSAGVIYEQYF	TGTGCCAGCAGTCCTTCCTCAGCGGGAGTCATCTACGAGCAGTACTTC
NA	TRBV10-3	TRBJ1-3	NA	CAISPFSRGGFGNTIYF	TGTGCCATCAGCCCCTTCTCAAGGGGCGGATTCGGAAACACCATATATTTT
NA	TRBV3-1/TRBV3-2	TRBJ2-3	TRBD2	CASRPSGRVDTQYF	TGTGCCAGCAGGCCTAGCGGGAGGGTAGATACGCAGTATTTT
NA	TRBV18	TRBJ2-7	TRBD2	CASSPAGADQEQYF	TGTGCCAGCTCACCAGCGGGAGCCGACCAAGAGCAGTACTTC
NA	TRBV5-1	TRBJ2-1	TRBD1	CASSGGTGPNNEQFF	TGCGCCAGCAGCGGAGGGACAGGGCCGAACAATGAGCAGTTCTTC
NA	TRBV6-5	TRBJ1-2	NA	CASWQGSYGYTF	TGTGCCAGCTGGCAGGGGTCCTATGGCTACACCTTC